The source of this TCR beta chain is a study of blood T cells in healthy people across ages. This CDR3 has 13 residues. From germline, CDR1 is MNHEY and CDR2 SVGEGT. V shed 5 bases and J shed 5 bases, with 10 bases lying between them. Alongside a J-beta primer mix, a sample-barcoded 5' primer served in a second PCR lasting 7 to 11 cycles. TCRdb called the 5' RACE reads again in MiXCR, with one record for every CDR3 protein. The table includes fewer than 950,000 distinct CDR3 sequences, around 34% detected once. The rearrangement joins TRBV6-2 or TRBV6-3 to TRBJ2-1, with D unclear. Sequencing was done on a sample of blood. The source of this sequence is a man in his late teens or twenties in good health. CDR3 sequence reads: CASSGPIDNEQFF. CDR3 bases: TGTGCCAGCAGTGGCCCCATCGACAATGAGCAGTTCTTC.